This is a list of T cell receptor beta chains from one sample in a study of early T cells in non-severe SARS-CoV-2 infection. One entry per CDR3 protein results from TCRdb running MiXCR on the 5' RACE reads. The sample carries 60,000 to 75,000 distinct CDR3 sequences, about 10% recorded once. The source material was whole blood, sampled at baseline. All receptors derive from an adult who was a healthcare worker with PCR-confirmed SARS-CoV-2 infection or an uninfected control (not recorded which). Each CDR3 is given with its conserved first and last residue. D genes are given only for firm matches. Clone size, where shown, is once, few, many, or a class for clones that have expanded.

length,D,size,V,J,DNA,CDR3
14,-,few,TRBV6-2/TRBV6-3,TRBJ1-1,TGTGCCAGCAGTTACTCCCAGGGGAGCACTGAAGCTTTCTTT,CASSYSQGSTEAFF
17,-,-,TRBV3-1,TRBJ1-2,TGTGCCAGCAGCCAACGACTCCTCGACAGGTTGGGCTATGGCTACACCTTC,CASSQRLLDRLGYGYTF
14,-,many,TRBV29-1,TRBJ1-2,TGCAGCGTTGAAGCGTACACAGACAACTATGGCTACACCTTC,CSVEAYTDNYGYTF
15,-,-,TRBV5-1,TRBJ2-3,TGCGCCAGCAGCTTGGCCGCAGGGGTGTCAGATACGCAGTATTTT,CASSLAAGVSDTQYF
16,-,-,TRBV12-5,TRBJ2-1,TGTGCTAGTGGGACCGAAGGGTGGACGGAGGGCGATGAGCAGTTCTTC,CASGTEGWTEGDEQFF
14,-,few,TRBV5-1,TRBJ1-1,TGCGCCAGCAGCTTGGTGGGAGGGGACACTGAAGCTTTCTTT,CASSLVGGDTEAFF
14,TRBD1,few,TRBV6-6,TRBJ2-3,TGTGCCAGCAGTCGTCTGGGACAGACAGATACGCAGTATTTT,CASSRLGQTDTQYF
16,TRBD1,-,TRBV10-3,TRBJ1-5,TGTGCCATCAGTGAGACCGGGACAGAGAGCAATCAGCCCCAGCATTTT,CAISETGTESNQPQHF
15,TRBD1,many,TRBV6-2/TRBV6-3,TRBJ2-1,TGTGCCAGCAGGAACCGGGACAGGGGCTACAATGAGCAGTTCTTC,CASRNRDRGYNEQFF
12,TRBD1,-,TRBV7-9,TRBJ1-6,TGTGCCAGCCACAGGGGCGATTCACCCCTCCACTTT,CASHRGDSPLHF
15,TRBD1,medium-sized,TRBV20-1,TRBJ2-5,TGCAGTGCTAGAGATGAGGGGGCGCAGTCGGAGACCCAGTACTTC,CSARDEGAQSETQYF
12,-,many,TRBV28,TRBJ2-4,TGTGCCAGCGATAATGGGAAAAACATTCAGTACTTC,CASDNGKNIQYF
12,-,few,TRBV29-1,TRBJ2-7,TGCAGCGTTACGTCTGACTCCTACGAGCAGTACTTC,CSVTSDSYEQYF
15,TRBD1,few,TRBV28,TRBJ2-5,TGTGCCAGCAGTTCCCCGGGACAGGGGTCGGAGACCCGGTACTTC,CASSSPGQGSETRYF
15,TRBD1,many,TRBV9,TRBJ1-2,TGTGCCAGCAGCGCGACAGGGGCGAATAACTATGGCTACACCTTC,CASSATGANNYGYTF
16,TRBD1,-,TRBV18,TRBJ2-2,TGTGCCAGCTCACCACGGACAGGGACGAACACCGGGGAGCTGTTTTTT,CASSPRTGTNTGELFF
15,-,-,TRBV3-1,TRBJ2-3,TGTGCCAGCAGCCAAGGGGTGGGGGGCACAGATACGCAGTATTTT,CASSQGVGGTDTQYF
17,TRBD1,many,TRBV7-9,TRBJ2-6,TGTGCCATTACGCCCGGGACAGGGGTTTCTGGGGCCAACGTCCTGACTTTC,CAITPGTGVSGANVLTF
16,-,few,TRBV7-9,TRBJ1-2,TGTGCCAGCAGCTTAGCCGTCTCTAGGGGGTCCTATGGCTACACCTTC,CASSLAVSRGSYGYTF
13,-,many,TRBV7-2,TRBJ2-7,TGTGCCAGCAGCCCCAGGGGCGCACGCGAGCAGTACTTC,CASSPRGAREQYF
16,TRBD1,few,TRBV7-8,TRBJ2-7,TGTGCCAGCAGCTTAGCGGACAGGGGGTTCGCCTACGAGCAGTACTTC,CASSLADRGFAYEQYF
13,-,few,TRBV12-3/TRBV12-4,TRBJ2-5,TGTGCCAGCAGTTTTCCAGTACGGGAGACCCAGTACTTC,CASSFPVRETQYF
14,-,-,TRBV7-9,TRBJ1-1,TGTGCCAGCAGACGAGGAGGGGGTGGCACTGAAGCTTTCTTT,CASRRGGGGTEAFF
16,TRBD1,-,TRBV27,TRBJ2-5,TGTGCCAGCAGTCCCTACACCTTGGACAGGGAAGAGACCCAGTACTTC,CASSPYTLDREETQYF
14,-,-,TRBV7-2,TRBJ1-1,TGTGCCAGCAGCCCGCAATCGGGGAACACTGAAGCTTTCTTT,CASSPQSGNTEAFF
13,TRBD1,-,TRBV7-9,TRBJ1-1,TGTGCCAGCAGCCCAGAAGGGACAGGGGAAGCTTTCTTT,CASSPEGTGEAFF
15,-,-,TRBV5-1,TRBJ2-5,TGCGCCAGCAGCCCCAGACGGACCTACCAAGAGACCCAGTACTTC,CASSPRRTYQETQYF
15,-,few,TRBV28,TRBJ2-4,TGTGCCAGCAGTTTAGGGGGGGCCGACAAAAACATTCAGTACTTC,CASSLGGADKNIQYF
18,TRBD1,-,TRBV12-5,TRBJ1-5,TGTGCTAGTGGTTTGGCCGGACAGGGGTTGGGAAGCAATCAGCCCCAGCATTTT,CASGLAGQGLGSNQPQHF
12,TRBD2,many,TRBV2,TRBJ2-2,TGTGCCATCACTCGCGGGAGCGGGGAGCTGTTTTTT,CAITRGSGELFF